These 28 T cell receptor beta chains came from one sample sequenced in a study of monozygotic twins with inflammatory bowel disease. TCRdb reprocessed the 5' RACE reads and stores each CDR3 protein as one record, lacking DNA. This specimen shows around 450,000 distinct CDR3 sequences; the ten leading clones hold 2.4%. Sequencing used blood. Every receptor here comes from a human donor with ulcerative colitis or Crohn's disease, or a healthy co-twin of an affected twin (not recorded which).

The chain is built from TRBV24-1 and TRBJ1-2. This CDR3 region has 11 residues. Germline assignment: CDR1 KGHDR and CDR2 SFDVKD. The chain's CDR3 is CATSDLSGYTF.

The chain carries TRBV28 and TRBJ1-5. This CDR3 is 12 amino acids long. Germline V lookup: CDR1 MDHEN, CDR2 SYDVKM. The CDR3 protein is CAGGLGNQPQHF.

The gene calls are TRBV7-2 and TRBJ2-3. There are 14 residues in the CDR3. Germline V gene lookup returns CDR1 SGHTA and CDR2 FQGNSA. CDR3 in amino acids: CASSLREGADTQYF.

This chain joins TRBV7-2 and TRBJ1-5; there is no DNA to check the TCRdb D call of TRBD1. The CDR3 extends over 15 amino acids. Per the germline V gene, CDR1 is SGHTA and CDR2 is FQGNSA. CDR3 sequence reads: CASSATGLVNQPLHF.

This chain joins TRBV19 and TRBJ1-1. This CDR3 has 12 residues. Germline CDR1 LNHDA, CDR2 SQIVND (reference sequence). The CDR3 spells CASSIAATEAFF.

The V gene is TRBV6-6, the J gene TRBJ1-1; TCRdb names TRBD1, which stays unverified in the absence of DNA. CDR3 size: 13 residues. Germline values: CDR1 MNHNY, CDR2 SVGAGI (reference sequence). This CDR3 is CAAWGLGNTEAFF.

This chain connects TRBV5-6 to TRBJ1-6; absent DNA, TCRdb's TRBD1 call cannot be checked. This CDR3 is built from 17 residues. The V gene's germline CDR1 is SGHDT and CDR2 YYEEEE. CDR3 loop: CASNLFGTTNYNSPLHF.

The gene calls are TRBV6-5 and TRBJ1-5. This CDR3 has 16 amino acids. Per germline, CDR1 MNHEY and CDR2 SVGAGI. The CDR3 sequence: CASSYYSPKGNQPQHF.

The chain uses TRBV19 and TRBJ2-5; TCRdb's assignment of TRBD1 cannot be checked, as there is no DNA. CDR1 is LNHDA, CDR2 SQIVND, per germline (reference sequence). CDR3 length: 15 residues. CDR3 residues: CASSIGRVKAETQYF.

The V and J genes are TRBV19 and TRBJ1-4; without DNA, the TCRdb call of TRBD1 cannot be checked. CDR1 and CDR2 from the germline V gene are LNHDA and SQIVND (reference sequence). The CDR3 sequence is 14 residues long. CDR3 amino acids: CASSRQGINEKLFF.

The chain links TRBV12-3 or TRBV12-4 to TRBJ1-5. This CDR3 comprises 13 residues. The CDR3 loop is CASSLGSDQPQHF.

J is TRBJ2-7 and V is TRBV20-1; checking the TCRdb D call of TRBD2 is not possible without DNA. Germline loops: CDR1 DFQATT, CDR2 SNEGSKA (reference sequence). This CDR3 region has 13 residues. The CDR3 here is CSGAGGPSYEQYF.

The chain uses TRBV9 and TRBJ2-1; the TCRdb D gene call, TRBD1, has no DNA to confirm it. The germline CDR1 and CDR2 sequences are SGDLS and YYNGEE. CDR3 length: 17 residues. The chain's CDR3 is CASSPAGLPSSYNEQFF.

The gene calls are TRBV15 and TRBJ1-1. The CDR3 runs 13 residues. Germline loops: CDR1 LNHNV, CDR2 YYDKDF (reference sequence). The CDR3 loop is CATSRDINSEAFF.

The chain is built from TRBV19 and TRBJ2-2; absent DNA, TCRdb's TRBD2 call cannot be checked. CDR1 is LNHDA, CDR2 SQIVND, per germline (reference sequence). This CDR3 comprises 15 residues. CDR3 region: CASTREGPNTGELFF. The full variable domain, in which reference TRBV19 and TRBJ2-2 provide the parts outside the CDR3, is DGGITQSPKYLFRKEGQNVTLSCEQNLNHDAMYWYRQDPGQGLRLIYYSQIVNDFQKGDIAEGYSVSREKKESFPLTVTSAQKNPTAFYLCASTREGPNTGELFFGEGSRLTVL.

The gene calls are TRBV20-1 and TRBJ1-1; TCRdb proposes TRBD1, but this gene call is untestable without DNA. The germline V gene encodes CDR1 DFQATT and CDR2 SNEGSKA (reference sequence). The CDR3 extends over 15 amino acids. The CDR3 here is CSARDPNRANTEAFF.

This chain joins TRBV19 and TRBJ1-5. The germline V gene encodes CDR1 LNHDA and CDR2 SQIVND (reference sequence). CDR3 size: 14 residues. The CDR3 protein is CASSSARSNQPQHF. Looking up the rest from reference TRBV19 and TRBJ1-5 gives the full variable domain: DGGITQSPKYLFRKEGQNVTLSCEQNLNHDAMYWYRQDPGQGLRLIYYSQIVNDFQKGDIAEGYSVSREKKESFPLTVTSAQKNPTAFYLCASSSARSNQPQHFGDGTRLSIL.

The chain carries TRBV14 and TRBJ2-5; TCRdb names TRBD1, which stays unverified in the absence of DNA. Germline-derived CDR1 and CDR2 are SGHDN and FVKESK. The CDR3 runs to 17 residues. The CDR3 loop reads CASSLHREDKTKETQYF.

The chain carries TRBV29-1 and TRBJ2-1; as DNA is missing, the TRBD2 call by TCRdb cannot be tested. Germline CDR1 is SQVTM and CDR2 is ANQGSEA. The CDR3 is made up of 13 amino acids. CDR3 amino acids: CSVLAGSYNEQFF.

This chain connects TRBV6-5 to TRBJ1-5. The germline CDR1 and CDR2 sequences are MNHEY and SVGAGI. The CDR3 totals 17 residues. The CDR3 loop is CASSYSADGPVNQPQHF.

The chain couples TRBV19 to TRBJ2-6; with no DNA, the TCRdb D assignment of TRBD1 cannot be verified. This CDR3 has 15 amino acids. Germline CDR1 LNHDA, CDR2 SQIVND (reference sequence). CDR3 region: CASTLGGPGANVLTF.

The chain employs TRBV5-1 and TRBJ2-1; TCRdb calls TRBD1, which cannot be checked without DNA. The CDR3 sequence is 14 residues long. CDR1 SGHRS and CDR2 YFSETQ come from the germline V gene. CDR3: CASSLDPGAGEQFF.

V and J are TRBV9 and TRBJ2-1; TCRdb names TRBD2, which stays unverified in the absence of DNA. Germline V gene data show CDR1 as SGDLS and CDR2 as YYNGEE. This CDR3 is 15 amino acids long. CDR3 sequence reads: CASGTGGALGNEQFF.

V is TRBV5-1 and J is TRBJ2-7; TCRdb's assignment of TRBD1 cannot be checked, as there is no DNA. This CDR3 has 15 amino acids. The germline gives CDR1 SGHRS, CDR2 YFSETQ. The CDR3 protein is CASSPPGTTTGEQYF.

V gene TRBV10-3 combines with J gene TRBJ2-5; without DNA, the TCRdb call of TRBD2 cannot be checked. Germline V gene sequence: CDR1 ENHRY, CDR2 SYGVKD. CDR3 length: 14 amino acids. This CDR3 is CATRLEAGGETQYF.

The genes are TRBV20-1 and TRBJ1-6. There are 14 residues in the CDR3. Per germline, CDR1 DFQATT and CDR2 SNEGSKA (reference sequence). The CDR3 reads CSAERQVVGSPLHF.

V is TRBV7-9 and J is TRBJ1-2; the D gene TCRdb calls, TRBD1, cannot be checked with no DNA. The CDR3 runs to 14 residues. Germline assignment: CDR1 SEHNR and CDR2 FQNEAQ (reference sequence). This chain's CDR3 is CASSGQGGDYGYTF.

V gene TRBV4-2 combines with J gene TRBJ2-2; with no DNA, the TCRdb D assignment of TRBD2 cannot be verified. CDR3 length: 17 amino acids. Germline V lookup: CDR1 LGHNA, CDR2 YNFKEQ. CDR3 region: CASSQRLAGANTGELFF.